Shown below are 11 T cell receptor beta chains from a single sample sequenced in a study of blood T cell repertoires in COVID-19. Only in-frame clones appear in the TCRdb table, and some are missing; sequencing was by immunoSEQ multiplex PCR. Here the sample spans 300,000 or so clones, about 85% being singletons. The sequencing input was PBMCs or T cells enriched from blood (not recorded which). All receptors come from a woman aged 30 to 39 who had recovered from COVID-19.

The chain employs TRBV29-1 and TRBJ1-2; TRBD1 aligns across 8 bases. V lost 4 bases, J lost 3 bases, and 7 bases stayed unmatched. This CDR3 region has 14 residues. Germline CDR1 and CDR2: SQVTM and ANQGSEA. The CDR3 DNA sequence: TGCAGCGTTGGAGGCAGGGGGCAAGACTATGGCTACACCTTC. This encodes CSVGGRGQDYGYTF.

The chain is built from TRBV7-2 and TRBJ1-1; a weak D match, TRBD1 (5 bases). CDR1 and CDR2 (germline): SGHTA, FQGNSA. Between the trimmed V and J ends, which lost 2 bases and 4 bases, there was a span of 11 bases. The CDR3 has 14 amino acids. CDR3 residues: CASSLRGVGTEAFF. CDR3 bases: TGTGCCAGCAGCTTAAGGGGCGTGGGCACTGAAGCTTTCTTT.

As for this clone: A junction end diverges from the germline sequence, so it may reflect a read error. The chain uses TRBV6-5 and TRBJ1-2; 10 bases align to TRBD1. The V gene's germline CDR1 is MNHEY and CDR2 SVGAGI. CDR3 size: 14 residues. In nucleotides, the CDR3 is TGTGCCAGCAGTTCCACTCCAGGACAGGGGGAGGGGGCCTTC. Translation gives CASSSTPGQGEGAF.

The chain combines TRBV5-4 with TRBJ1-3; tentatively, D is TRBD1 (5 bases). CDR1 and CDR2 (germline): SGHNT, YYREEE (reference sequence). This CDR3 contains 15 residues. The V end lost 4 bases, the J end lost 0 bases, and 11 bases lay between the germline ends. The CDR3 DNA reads TGTGCCAGCAGCCGGGACTTTAGCTCTGGAAACACCATATATTTT. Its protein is CASSRDFSSGNTIYF.

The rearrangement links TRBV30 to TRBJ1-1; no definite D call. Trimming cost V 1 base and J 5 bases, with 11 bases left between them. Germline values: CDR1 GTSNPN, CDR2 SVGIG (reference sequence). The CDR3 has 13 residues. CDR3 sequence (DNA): TGTGCCTGGAGTGCAGACGGCGGGACTGAAGCTTTCTTT. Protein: CAWSADGGTEAFF. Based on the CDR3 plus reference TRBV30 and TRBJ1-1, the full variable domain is SQTIHQWPATLVQPVGSPLSLECTVEGTSNPNLYWYRQAAGRGLQLLFYSVGIGQISSEVPQNLSASRPQDRQFILSSKKLLLSDSGFYLCAWSADGGTEAFFGQGTRLTVV.

In nucleotides, the CDR3 is TGTGCCAGCAGCCTACGAGGACTCCAAGAGACCCAGTACTTC. This codes for CASSLRGLQETQYF. V is TRBV3-1 (or the pseudogene TRBV3-2) and J is TRBJ2-5; a weak D match, TRBD2 (5 bases). The CDR3 has 14 amino acids. V was clipped by 4 bases and J by 1 base, with 10 bases between them. Looked up from germline, CDR1 is LGHDT and CDR2 is YNNKEL (reference sequence).

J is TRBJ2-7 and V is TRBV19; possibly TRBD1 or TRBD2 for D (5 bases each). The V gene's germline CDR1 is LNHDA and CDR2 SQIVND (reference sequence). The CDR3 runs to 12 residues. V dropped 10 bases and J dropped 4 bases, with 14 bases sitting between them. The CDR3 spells CATRGGRYEQYF. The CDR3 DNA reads TGTGCCACTAGGGGCGGGCGATACGAGCAGTACTTC.

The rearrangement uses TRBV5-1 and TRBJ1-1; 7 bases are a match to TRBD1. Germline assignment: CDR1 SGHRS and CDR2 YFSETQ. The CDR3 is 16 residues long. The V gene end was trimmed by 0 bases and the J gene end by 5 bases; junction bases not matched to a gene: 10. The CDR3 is CASSLGMSAGGTEAFF. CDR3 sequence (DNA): TGCGCCAGCAGCTTGGGGATGTCGGCAGGGGGAACTGAAGCTTTCTTT.

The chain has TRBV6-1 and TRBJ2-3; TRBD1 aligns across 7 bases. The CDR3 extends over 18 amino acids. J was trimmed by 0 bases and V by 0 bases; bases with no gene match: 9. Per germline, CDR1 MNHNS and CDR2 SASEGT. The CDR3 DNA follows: TGTGCCAGCAGTGAAGCCCTCCGGACAGGCCTTAGCACAGATACGCAGTATTTT. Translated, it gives CASSEALRTGLSTDTQYF.

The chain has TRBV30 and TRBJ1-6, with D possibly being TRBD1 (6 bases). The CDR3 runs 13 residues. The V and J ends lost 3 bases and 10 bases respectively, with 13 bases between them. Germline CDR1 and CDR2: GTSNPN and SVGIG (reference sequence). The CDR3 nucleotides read TGTGCCTGGAGACAGGGTTCAGGGTCACCCCTCCACTTT. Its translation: CAWRQGSGSPLHF. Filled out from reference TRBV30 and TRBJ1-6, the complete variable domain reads SQTIHQWPATLVQPVGSPLSLECTVEGTSNPNLYWYRQAAGRGLQLLFYSVGIGQISSEVPQNLSASRPQDRQFILSSKKLLLSDSGFYLCAWRQGSGSPLHFGNGTRLTVT.

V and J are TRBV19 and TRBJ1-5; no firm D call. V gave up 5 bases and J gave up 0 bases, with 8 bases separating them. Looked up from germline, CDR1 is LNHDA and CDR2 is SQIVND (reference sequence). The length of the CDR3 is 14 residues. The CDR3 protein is CASSLDYSNQPQHF. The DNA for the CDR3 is TGTGCCAGTAGTCTGGACTATAGCAATCAGCCCCAGCATTTT. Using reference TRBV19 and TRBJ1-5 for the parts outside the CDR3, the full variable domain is DGGITQSPKYLFRKEGQNVTLSCEQNLNHDAMYWYRQDPGQGLRLIYYSQIVNDFQKGDIAEGYSVSREKKESFPLTVTSAQKNPTAFYLCASSLDYSNQPQHFGDGTRLSIL.